This is a list of T cell receptor beta chains from one sample in a study of control samples from healthy donors and cancer patients. Sequencing was performed with immunoSEQ multiplex PCR; in TCRdb, only in-frame clones are kept and a portion is missing. Here the sample spans about 100,000 clones, approximately 84% being singletons. Material: blood. These receptors were taken from a woman aged 45-65 years in good health. CDR3s include the opening cysteine and the closing phenylalanine or tryptophan. A D gene is named only where the DNA matches it firmly. Rows give clone size only sometimes, using once, few, many, or a class for an expanded clone.

CASSQVPASSGNTIYF	TGCGCCAGCAGCCAAGTTCCAGCCAGCTCTGGAAACACCATATATTTT	.	TRBJ1-3	TRBV4-3	.
CASSIVPSGSSNQPQHF	TGTGCCAGTAGTATAGTTCCTTCGGGCAGCTCTAATCAGCCCCAGCATTTT	.	TRBJ1-5	TRBV19	.
CASSLGGSETQYF	TGTGCCAGCAGCTTGGGAGGGTCAGAGACCCAGTACTTC	once	TRBJ2-5	TRBV7-9	TRBD2
CASSLSGSSYNEQFF	TGTGCCAGCAGCCTAAGCGGGAGCTCCTACAATGAGCAGTTCTTC	.	TRBJ2-1	TRBV7-6	TRBD2
CASSQDLWSGGGDEQFF	TGCGCCAGCAGCCAAGATCTTTGGAGCGGGGGGGGTGATGAGCAGTTCTTC	.	TRBJ2-1	TRBV4-1	TRBD2
CASSQGVSGNTIYF	TGTGCCAGCAGTCAAGGGGTATCTGGAAACACCATATATTTT	.	TRBJ1-3	TRBV2	.
CASSSGVGDQPQHF	TGTGCCAGCAGCTCCGGGGTGGGGGATCAGCCCCAGCATTTT	once	TRBJ1-5	TRBV11-2	.
CASSPRMGQGPPEAFF	TGTGCCAGCTCACCTAGAATGGGACAGGGCCCTCCTGAAGCTTTCTTT	.	TRBJ1-1	TRBV18	TRBD1
CAWSSPGYGYTF	TGTGCCTGGAGTTCCCCGGGCTATGGCTACACCTTC	.	TRBJ1-2	TRBV30	.
CASSSSTEFDQPQHF	TGTGCCAGCAGCTCATCAACGGAGTTCGATCAGCCCCAGCATTTT	.	TRBJ1-5	TRBV7-9	.
CASSRTGGEQYF	TGTGCCAGCAGCCGGACAGGGGGCGAGCAGTACTTC	.	TRBJ2-7	TRBV3-1/TRBV3-2	TRBD1
CSVEGGTEAFF	TGCAGCGTTGAGGGGGGCACTGAAGCTTTCTTT	.	TRBJ1-1	TRBV29-1	.
CASTEGGTGGTQYF	TGTGCCAGCACTGAAGGGGGGACCGGGGGGACCCAGTACTTC	.	TRBJ2-5	TRBV2	.
CASSTANRGNYGYTF	TGTGCCAGCAGCACAGCTAACAGGGGCAACTATGGCTACACCTTC	.	TRBJ1-2	TRBV11-2	TRBD1
CASSEGSGGPTYEQYF	TGCGCCAGTTCGGAAGGCAGCGGGGGTCCAACCTACGAGCAGTACTTC	.	TRBJ2-7	TRBV5-1	TRBD2
CASAPWTGSNYGYTF	TGTGCTAGTGCCCCCTGGACAGGGTCCAACTATGGCTACACCTTC	.	TRBJ1-2	TRBV12-5	TRBD1
CATSDPTSAQETQYF	TGTGCCACCAGTGACCCTACTAGCGCTCAAGAGACCCAGTACTTC	.	TRBJ2-5	TRBV24-1	TRBD2
CSVDRQGGYTF	TGCAGCGTGGACCGACAGGGTGGCTACACCTTC	.	TRBJ1-2	TRBV29-1	TRBD1
CASRPLTGVGYTF	TGTGCCAGCCGGCCCCTTACGGGGGTTGGCTACACCTTC	.	TRBJ1-2	TRBV7-9	.
CASSFTNGEQFF	TGTGCCAGCAGCTTTACGAACGGAGAGCAGTTCTTC	once	TRBJ2-1	TRBV5-6	.
CASSQDKAAYNEQFF	TGCGCCAGCAGCCAAGATAAGGCAGCTTACAATGAGCAGTTCTTC	.	TRBJ2-1	TRBV4-3	.
CASSPAAVNTGELFF	TGTGCCAGCAGCCCCGCAGCGGTGAACACCGGGGAGCTGTTTTTT	.	TRBJ2-2	TRBV7-9	.
CATSDRVYGYTF	TGTGCCACCTCCGACCGGGTCTATGGCTACACCTTC	once	TRBJ1-2	TRBV27	.
CASSSLGRPHEQFF	TGTGCCAGCAGCTCGCTTGGCCGTCCTCATGAGCAGTTCTTC	few	TRBJ2-1	TRBV11-2	.
CSAIEIESYGYTF	TGCAGTGCTATTGAGATCGAGAGCTATGGCTACACCTTC	.	TRBJ1-2	TRBV20-1	.
CASRDDQNTEAFF	TGTGCCAGCCGAGACGATCAGAACACTGAAGCTTTCTTT	.	TRBJ1-1	TRBV6-5	.
CASSLAYSLGEQYF	TGCGCCAGCAGCTTGGCTTACAGTCTCGGGGAGCAGTACTTC	.	TRBJ2-7	TRBV5-1	.
CASSWGTGTATDTQYF	TGTGCCAGCAGCTGGGGAACGGGGACAGCCACAGATACGCAGTATTTT	.	TRBJ2-3	TRBV5-6	TRBD1
CRLGDRVNNEQFF	TGCAGGCTTGGGGACAGAGTTAACAATGAGCAGTTCTTC	.	TRBJ2-1	TRBV29-1	TRBD1
CASSQLSTGGGSGANVLTF	TGTGCCAGCAGCCAACTCTCGACAGGGGGCGGGTCTGGGGCCAACGTCCTGACTTTC	.	TRBJ2-6	TRBV3-1/TRBV3-2	TRBD1
CASSLNWRNNEQFF	TGTGCCAGCAGCTTAAATTGGCGGAACAATGAGCAGTTCTTC	.	TRBJ2-1	TRBV7-9	.
CASSLDATGTGGADTQYF	TGCGCCAGCAGCCTTGACGCCACCGGGACAGGAGGCGCAGATACGCAGTATTTT	.	TRBJ2-3	TRBV4-3	TRBD1
CASSPSGGSNQPQHF	TGTGCCAGCTCACCATCCGGGGGTAGCAATCAGCCCCAGCATTTT	.	TRBJ1-5	TRBV18	.
CASSIAASGTGELFF	TGTGCCAGTAGTATAGCGGCTAGCGGGACCGGGGAGCTGTTTTTT	once	TRBJ2-2	TRBV19	TRBD2
CASSELGPTNEKLFF	TGTGCCAGCAGTGAACTGGGACCCACTAATGAAAAACTGTTTTTT	.	TRBJ1-4	TRBV27	.
CASSPGLSVDTQYF	TGTGCCAGCTCACCAGGACTATCGGTAGATACGCAGTATTTT	.	TRBJ2-3	TRBV18	.
CASSPTGGYGEQFF	TGTGCCAGCAGCCCGACCGGAGGGTACGGTGAGCAGTTCTTC	once	TRBJ2-1	TRBV11-2	.
CSVGPGVENTEAFF	TGCAGCGTAGGTCCCGGGGTAGAAAACACTGAAGCTTTCTTT	.	TRBJ1-1	TRBV29-1	.
CASSPGQGATGELFF	TGTGCCAGCAGCCCGGGACAGGGGGCCACCGGGGAGCTGTTTTTT	.	TRBJ2-2	TRBV11-2	TRBD1
CASGELAGGTANEQFF	TGTGCCAGCGGTGAACTAGCGGGGGGAACGGCGAATGAGCAGTTCTTC	.	TRBJ2-1	TRBV2	TRBD2
CASSPQVSVDQPQHF	TGTGCCAGCTCACCGCAGGTTTCCGTCGATCAGCCCCAGCATTTT	.	TRBJ1-5	TRBV18	.
CASSVGSGTETGELFF	TGTGCCAGCAGCGTAGGGAGCGGGACAGAAACCGGGGAGCTGTTTTTT	.	TRBJ2-2	TRBV9	.
CASSVAVNLAVGELFF	TGTGCCAGCAGCGTAGCGGTGAATCTAGCGGTCGGGGAGCTGTTTTTT	.	TRBJ2-2	TRBV9	TRBD2
CATSDSDFTGTNTEAFF	TGTGCCACCAGTGATTCCGACTTTACCGGGACGAACACTGAAGCTTTCTTT	.	TRBJ1-1	TRBV24-1	.
CASSGRDTKETQYF	TGTGCCAGCAGCGGGCGGGACACAAAAGAGACCCAGTACTTC	once	TRBJ2-5	TRBV9	.
CASSRDGGNQPQHF	TGTGCCAGCTCCCGGGACGGAGGAAATCAGCCCCAGCATTTT	.	TRBJ1-5	TRBV18	.
CASSVDGTMNTEAFF	TGTGCCAGCAGCGTAGACGGCACAATGAACACTGAAGCTTTCTTT	.	TRBJ1-1	TRBV9	.
CASSVGIRTGTRAVDTQYF	TGTGCCAGCAGCGTAGGGATACGGACTGGGACGCGGGCAGTAGATACGCAGTATTTT	.	TRBJ2-3	TRBV9	.